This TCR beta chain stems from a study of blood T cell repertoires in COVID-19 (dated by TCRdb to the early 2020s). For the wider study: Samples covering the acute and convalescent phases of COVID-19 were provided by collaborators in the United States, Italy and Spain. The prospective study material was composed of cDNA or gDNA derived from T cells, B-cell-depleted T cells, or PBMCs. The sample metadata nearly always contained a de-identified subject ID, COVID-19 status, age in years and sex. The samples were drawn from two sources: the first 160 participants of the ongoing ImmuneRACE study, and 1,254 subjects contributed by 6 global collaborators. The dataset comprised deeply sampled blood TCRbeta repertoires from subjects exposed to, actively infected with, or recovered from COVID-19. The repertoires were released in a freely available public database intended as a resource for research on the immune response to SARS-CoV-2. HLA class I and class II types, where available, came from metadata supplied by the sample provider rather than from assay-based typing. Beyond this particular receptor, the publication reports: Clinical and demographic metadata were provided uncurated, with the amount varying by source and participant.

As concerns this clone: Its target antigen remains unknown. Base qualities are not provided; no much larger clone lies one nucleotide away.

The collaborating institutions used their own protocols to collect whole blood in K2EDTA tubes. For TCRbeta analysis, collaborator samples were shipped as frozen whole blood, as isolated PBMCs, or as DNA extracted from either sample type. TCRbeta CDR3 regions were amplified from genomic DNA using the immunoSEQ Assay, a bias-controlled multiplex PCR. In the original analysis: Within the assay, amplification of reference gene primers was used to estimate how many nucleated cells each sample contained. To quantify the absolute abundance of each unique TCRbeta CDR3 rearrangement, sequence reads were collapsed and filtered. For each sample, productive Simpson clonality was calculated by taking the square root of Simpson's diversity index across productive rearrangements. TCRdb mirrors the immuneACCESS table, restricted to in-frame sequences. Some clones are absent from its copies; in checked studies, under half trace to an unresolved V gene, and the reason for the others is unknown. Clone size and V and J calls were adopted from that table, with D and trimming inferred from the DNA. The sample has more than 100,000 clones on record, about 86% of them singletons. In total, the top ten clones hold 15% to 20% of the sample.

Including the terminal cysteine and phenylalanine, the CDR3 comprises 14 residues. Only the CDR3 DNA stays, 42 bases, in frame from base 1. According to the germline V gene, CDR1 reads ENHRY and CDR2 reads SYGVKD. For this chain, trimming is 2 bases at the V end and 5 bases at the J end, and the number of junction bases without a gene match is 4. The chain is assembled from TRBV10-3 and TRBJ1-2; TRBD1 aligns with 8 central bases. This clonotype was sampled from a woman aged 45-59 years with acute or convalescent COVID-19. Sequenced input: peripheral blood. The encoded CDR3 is CAISEDRGKYGYTF. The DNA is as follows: TGTGCCATCAGTGAGGACAGGGGAAAGTATGGCTACACCTTC.